The T cell receptor (beta chain) under discussion was sequenced for a study of T cells in Graves' hyperthyroidism and ophthalmopathy. The wider study: The blood sample was taken at first diagnosis, before treatment began.

TCR beta CDR3 regions were amplified from RNA transcripts. Researchers ran a first-round RT-PCR on the TCR CDR3 using the HTBI primer set. From the multiplex PCR reads, TCRdb called clonotypes with MiXCR, one entry per CDR3 protein. The sample gives about 520,000 distinct CDR3 sequences, 20% to 25% of which show up once; around 27% is in the top ten. Calling Graves' hyperthyroidism stable meant ophthalmopathy did not progress within 18 months. Study results and limitations: Among clonotypes expanded in thyroid above 0.001, most were also found in blood.

This clonotype was recorded many times. Its target is not known. Germline CDR1 and CDR2: GTSNPN and SVGIG (reference sequence). Trimming shortened V by 0 bases and J by 0 bases, and 11 bases separated the two germline ends. The CDR3 is made up of 15 amino acids. Input material: blood. The clonotype comes from a young man with Graves' hyperthyroidism. The chain combines TRBV30 with TRBJ1-1; D is unresolved. The CDR3 nucleotides are TGTGCCTGGAGTGTAAAGAGGACGTTGAACACTGAAGCTTTCTTT. Its protein product is CAWSVKRTLNTEAFF.